These T cell receptor beta chains were read from a single sample in a study of T and B cells in COVID-19 patients. TCRdb processed the multiplex PCR reads anew with MiXCR; each CDR3 protein has one entry. The table shows 10,000 to 15,000 distinct CDR3 sequences, with nearly 30% occurring only once. The sample was blood. The receptors shown here come from a human donor who had recovered from COVID-19. The CDR3 runs from the conserved cysteine through the conserved F or W. The order of the fields is J gene, CDR3 length, V gene, D gene, clone size, CDR3 DNA, CDR3 protein. D genes are given only for firm matches. A row's size may be missing; if present it is once, few, many or a size class.

j_call: TRBJ1-5
cdr3_length: 14
v_call: TRBV7-2
d_call: NA
clone_size: NA
cdr3_nt: TGTGCCAGCAGCCCCCGACAGGGCAATCAGCCCCAGCATTTT
cdr3_aa: CASSPRQGNQPQHF

j_call: TRBJ2-7
cdr3_length: 13
v_call: TRBV27
d_call: NA
clone_size: few
cdr3_nt: TGTGCCAGCAGTTTGAGCCCCCGGAGGGAGCAGTACTTC
cdr3_aa: CASSLSPRREQYF

j_call: TRBJ2-1
cdr3_length: 16
v_call: TRBV29-1
d_call: NA
clone_size: medium-sized
cdr3_nt: TGCAGCGTTGATGGGCTTGCCACGCGCTCCTACAATGAGCAGTTCTTC
cdr3_aa: CSVDGLATRSYNEQFF

j_call: TRBJ2-2
cdr3_length: 14
v_call: TRBV30
d_call: NA
clone_size: medium-sized
cdr3_nt: TGTGCCTGGAGACCCTCGGCGGAGGGCGGGGAGCTGTTTTTT
cdr3_aa: CAWRPSAEGGELFF

j_call: TRBJ2-1
cdr3_length: 15
v_call: TRBV4-3
d_call: NA
clone_size: NA
cdr3_nt: TGCGCCAGCAGTCACATCAGGGCTCTTGACAATGAGCAGTTCTTC
cdr3_aa: CASSHIRALDNEQFF

j_call: TRBJ1-4
cdr3_length: 13
v_call: TRBV20-1
d_call: NA
clone_size: NA
cdr3_nt: TGCAGTGCTAGAGGACTACAACGGGAAAAACTGTTTTTT
cdr3_aa: CSARGLQREKLFF

j_call: TRBJ2-1
cdr3_length: 12
v_call: TRBV5-4
d_call: TRBD1
clone_size: many
cdr3_nt: TGTGCCAGCAGCTTTGGGACAGCCCTACAGTTCTTC
cdr3_aa: CASSFGTALQFF

j_call: TRBJ1-4
cdr3_length: 16
v_call: TRBV15
d_call: NA
clone_size: many
cdr3_nt: TGTGCCACCAGCAGAGGGGCAGGGGTAAGGGATGAAAAACTGTTTTTT
cdr3_aa: CATSRGAGVRDEKLFF

j_call: TRBJ2-3
cdr3_length: 16
v_call: TRBV5-1
d_call: NA
clone_size: few
cdr3_nt: TGCGCCAGCAGCTTGTCTCTTGGCGCTGGCACAGATACGCAGTATTTT
cdr3_aa: CASSLSLGAGTDTQYF

j_call: TRBJ1-5
cdr3_length: 13
v_call: TRBV29-1
d_call: NA
clone_size: few
cdr3_nt: TGCAGCGTTGCGGGGACTAGCAATCAGCCCCAGCATTTT
cdr3_aa: CSVAGTSNQPQHF

j_call: TRBJ1-1
cdr3_length: 12
v_call: TRBV19
d_call: TRBD1
clone_size: once
cdr3_nt: TGTGCCAGCTCCCGGACAGGGGGCGAAGCTTTCTTT
cdr3_aa: CASSRTGGEAFF

j_call: TRBJ2-7
cdr3_length: 14
v_call: TRBV15
d_call: TRBD2
clone_size: NA
cdr3_nt: TGTGCCACCAGAGGGACTAGCGGCCCCTACGAGCAGTACTTC
cdr3_aa: CATRGTSGPYEQYF

j_call: TRBJ2-4
cdr3_length: 11
v_call: TRBV29-1
d_call: NA
clone_size: medium-sized
cdr3_nt: TGCAGCGTTGTTGGTAAAAACATTCAGTACTTC
cdr3_aa: CSVVGKNIQYF

j_call: TRBJ2-2
cdr3_length: 12
v_call: TRBV7-2
d_call: NA
clone_size: NA
cdr3_nt: TGTGCCAGCAGCTTATTAGCCGGGGAGCTGTTTTTT
cdr3_aa: CASSLLAGELFF

j_call: TRBJ1-6
cdr3_length: 18
v_call: TRBV5-1
d_call: NA
clone_size: NA
cdr3_nt: TGCGCCAGCAGCTTGGAAGGCTCTCGAAGCTCCTATAATTCACCCCTCCACTTT
cdr3_aa: CASSLEGSRSSYNSPLHF

j_call: TRBJ1-5
cdr3_length: 13
v_call: TRBV6-1
d_call: TRBD1
clone_size: few
cdr3_nt: TGTGCCAGCACCCGACAGGGAGGGGGAGCCCAGCATTTT
cdr3_aa: CASTRQGGGAQHF

j_call: TRBJ1-2
cdr3_length: 13
v_call: TRBV20-1
d_call: NA
clone_size: NA
cdr3_nt: TGCAGTGCCTGGGATCCTGCTAACTATGGCTACACCTTC
cdr3_aa: CSAWDPANYGYTF

j_call: TRBJ2-2
cdr3_length: 18
v_call: TRBV6-2/TRBV6-3
d_call: TRBD1
clone_size: NA
cdr3_nt: TGTGCCAGCAGTTCCCTTTCCCGGGACAGGCGGTCCAACGGGGAGCTGTTTTTT
cdr3_aa: CASSSLSRDRRSNGELFF

j_call: TRBJ2-3
cdr3_length: 16
v_call: TRBV4-3
d_call: NA
clone_size: NA
cdr3_nt: TGCGCCAGCAGCCAAGCCTCTGGGGGAAGGACAGATACGCAGTATTTT
cdr3_aa: CASSQASGGRTDTQYF

j_call: TRBJ2-2
cdr3_length: 13
v_call: TRBV6-6
d_call: TRBD2
clone_size: NA
cdr3_nt: TGTGCCAGCGCAAGGGAGGGCACCGGGGAGCTGTTTTTT
cdr3_aa: CASAREGTGELFF

j_call: TRBJ2-7
cdr3_length: 17
v_call: TRBV5-5
d_call: TRBD2
clone_size: many
cdr3_nt: TGTGCCAGCAGCTCCAGACTAGCGGGGGGTACGAGCAGGGTCACGTACTTC
cdr3_aa: CASSSRLAGGTSRVTYF

j_call: TRBJ2-1
cdr3_length: 17
v_call: TRBV6-2/TRBV6-3
d_call: TRBD2
clone_size: many
cdr3_nt: TGTGCCAGCAGTGGCCGAGTCGGCGGGAGGACCTACAATGAGCAGTTCTTC
cdr3_aa: CASSGRVGGRTYNEQFF

j_call: TRBJ2-1
cdr3_length: 16
v_call: TRBV12-5
d_call: TRBD2
clone_size: NA
cdr3_nt: TGTGCTAGTGGTTTGGGGACTAGCGGGAGCTACAATGAGCAGTTCTTC
cdr3_aa: CASGLGTSGSYNEQFF

j_call: TRBJ2-4
cdr3_length: 13
v_call: TRBV6-1
d_call: NA
clone_size: NA
cdr3_nt: TGTGCCAGCAGTGAGGACTCCTTTTTAGTTCAGTACTTC
cdr3_aa: CASSEDSFLVQYF

j_call: TRBJ1-1
cdr3_length: 14
v_call: TRBV18
d_call: NA
clone_size: few
cdr3_nt: TGTGCCAGCTCAAGCCCGGTCGGGGACACTGAAGCTTTCTTT
cdr3_aa: CASSSPVGDTEAFF

j_call: TRBJ2-4
cdr3_length: 16
v_call: TRBV5-4
d_call: NA
clone_size: few
cdr3_nt: TGTGCCAGCAGCTTGGTGGCCAGTAGTTCAAAAAACATTCAGTACTTC
cdr3_aa: CASSLVASSSKNIQYF

j_call: TRBJ2-1
cdr3_length: 17
v_call: TRBV7-9
d_call: NA
clone_size: NA
cdr3_nt: TGTGCCAGCAGCTTAGGGGCGTCCGGGATCTCCTACAATGAGCAGTTCTTC
cdr3_aa: CASSLGASGISYNEQFF

j_call: TRBJ2-1
cdr3_length: 16
v_call: TRBV20-1
d_call: TRBD2
clone_size: NA
cdr3_nt: TGCAGTGCTAGAAACTTAGCGGGACGGTCCCACAATGAGCAGTTCTTC
cdr3_aa: CSARNLAGRSHNEQFF

j_call: TRBJ2-3
cdr3_length: 14
v_call: TRBV11-2
d_call: NA
clone_size: NA
cdr3_nt: TGTGCCAGCAGCTTTTCGTTAAGCACAGATACGCAGTATTTT
cdr3_aa: CASSFSLSTDTQYF

j_call: TRBJ2-6
cdr3_length: 14
v_call: TRBV29-1
d_call: NA
clone_size: medium-sized
cdr3_nt: TGCAGCGTTGAACGGTACTCTGGGGCCAACGTCCTGACTTTC
cdr3_aa: CSVERYSGANVLTF

j_call: TRBJ2-1
cdr3_length: 15
v_call: TRBV6-5
d_call: TRBD1
clone_size: medium-sized
cdr3_nt: TGTGCCAGCAGCACCGGGACAGGGCCCTACAATGAGCAGTTCTTC
cdr3_aa: CASSTGTGPYNEQFF

j_call: TRBJ2-3
cdr3_length: 11
v_call: TRBV20-1
d_call: NA
clone_size: NA
cdr3_nt: TGCAGGGCACGGGGAACAGATACGCAGTATTTT
cdr3_aa: CRARGTDTQYF

j_call: TRBJ1-2
cdr3_length: 12
v_call: TRBV11-3
d_call: NA
clone_size: medium-sized
cdr3_nt: TGTGCCAGCAGCTTCAGGGATGATGGCTACACCTTC
cdr3_aa: CASSFRDDGYTF

j_call: TRBJ2-5
cdr3_length: 16
v_call: TRBV4-2
d_call: TRBD2
clone_size: NA
cdr3_nt: TGTGCCAGCAGCCAAGGGACTAGCGGGAGCCCAGAGACCCAGTACTTC
cdr3_aa: CASSQGTSGSPETQYF

j_call: TRBJ2-1
cdr3_length: 16
v_call: TRBV15
d_call: NA
clone_size: many
cdr3_nt: TGTGCCACCAGCGGACCCTGGGGTTCCTCCTACAATGAGCAGTTCTTC
cdr3_aa: CATSGPWGSSYNEQFF